These 9 T cell receptor beta chains were all obtained from the same sample, sequenced in a study of chemoradiotherapy in HPV16-positive cancers (dated by TCRdb to the early 2020s). Preparation of the library involved the immunoSEQ multiplex PCR assay. TCRdb provides this immuneACCESS table in a form limited to in-frame rearrangements. Some clones are lacking; in checked studies, under half of them reflect an unresolved V gene, and why the rest are absent is not known. The sample table records about 35,000 clones; roughly 77% of these occur just once. The ten top clones hold about 3.8% of the sample. Source: blood, taken from a patient who underwent chemoradiotherapy. These receptors came from a human donor with HPV-associated anogenital cancer.

This chain joins TRBV18 and TRBJ1-1; tentatively, D is TRBD1 (6 bases). Germline CDR1 and CDR2: KGHSH and LQKENI. The CDR3 runs to 15 residues. Trimming cost V 0 bases and J 5 bases, with 13 bases left between them. The CDR3 DNA follows: TGTGCCAGCTCACCACCATCAGGGGTACGGACTGAAGCTTTCTTT. Its protein product is CASSPPSGVRTEAFF.

This clone was observed a few times. The CDR3 nucleotides read TGTGCCACCAGCAGAGGCGGGACTAGTGGAGAGACCCAGTACTTC. Protein product: CATSRGGTSGETQYF. This chain connects TRBV15 to TRBJ2-5, with 8 bases lining up with TRBD2. V dropped 1 base and J dropped 4; count of bases not matched to a gene: 5. The CDR3 length is 15 residues. Germline CDR1 LNHNV, CDR2 YYDKDF (reference sequence).

The chain joins TRBV19 to TRBJ1-1; the D is unclear. Germline V lookup: CDR1 LNHDA, CDR2 SQIVND (reference sequence). The CDR3 length is 15 residues. The V and J ends lost 2 bases and 1 base respectively, with 11 bases between them. The CDR3 here is CASSILLERNTEAFF. The CDR3 region has the DNA TGTGCCAGTAGTATACTCTTAGAGAGGAACACTGAAGCTTTCTTT.

This clone has just a few counts. The rearrangement uses TRBV6-1 and TRBJ2-1; 7 bases are shared with TRBD2. There are 14 residues in the CDR3. V lost 7 bases, J lost 5 bases, and 8 bases stayed unmatched. Germline CDR1 and CDR2: MNHNS and SASEGT. The CDR3 region is CASNPSGVHNEQFF. The CDR3 DNA is TGTGCCAGCAACCCCAGCGGGGTACACAATGAGCAGTTCTTC.

This clone was detected once. The chain recombines TRBV6-1 with TRBJ2-7; 9 nucleotides match TRBD1. The CDR3 is 17 amino acids. Germline CDR1 MNHNS, CDR2 SASEGT. The V and J ends lost 2 bases and 3 bases, in that order; junction bases with no gene match: 11. The CDR3 loop reads CASSELRGTGPRYEQYF. The DNA for the CDR3 is TGTGCCAGCAGTGAATTGAGAGGGACAGGGCCCCGCTACGAGCAGTACTTC.

This chain links TRBV5-1 with TRBJ2-2; TRBD2 matches at 7 bases. This CDR3 comprises 15 residues. Germline V gives CDR1 SGHRS, CDR2 YFSETQ. V lost 4 bases, J lost 1 base, and 4 bases stayed unmatched. DNA of the CDR3: TGCGCCAGCAGCGTTTCTAGCGGGAACACCGGGGAGCTGTTTTTT. This sequence encodes CASSVSSGNTGELFF.

The J gene is TRBJ2-5, the V gene TRBV7-2; 10 nucleotides match TRBD2. From germline, CDR1 is SGHTA and CDR2 FQGNSA. This CDR3 has 16 residues. V shed 1 base and J 5 bases; nucleotides not matched to a gene: 7. CDR3 sequence (DNA): TGTGCCAGCAGCTTAGGTTTTAGCGGGGGGCGTGAGACCCAGTACTTC. Translating gives CASSLGFSGGRETQYF. Together with reference TRBV7-2 and TRBJ2-5, the CDR3 gives the full variable domain: GAGVSQSPSNKVTEKGKDVELRCDPISGHTALYWYRQSLGQGLEFLIYFQGNSAPDKSGLPSDRFSAERTGGSVSTLTIQRTQQEDSAVYLCASSLGFSGGRETQYFGPGTRLLVL.

The chain is built from TRBV7-3 and TRBJ2-1, with unresolved D. Trimming shortened V by 5 bases and J by 5 bases, and 13 bases separated the two germline ends. This CDR3 has 14 amino acids. The germline V gene has CDR1 SGHTA and CDR2 FQGTGA. CDR3: CASSPLARNNEQFF. CDR3 DNA: TGTGCCAGCAGCCCACTGGCCCGGAACAATGAGCAGTTCTTC.

This chain uses TRBV7-3 with TRBJ2-5; TRBD2 aligns across 9 bases. The CDR3 totals 15 residues. CDR1 and CDR2 from the germline V gene are SGHTA and FQGTGA. V lost 4 bases, J lost 1 base, and 4 bases stayed unmatched. CDR3 amino acids: CASSYRAGGQETQYF. The CDR3 DNA is TGTGCCAGCAGCTACCGAGCGGGGGGCCAAGAGACCCAGTACTTC. Looking up the rest from reference TRBV7-3 and TRBJ2-5 gives the full variable domain: GAGVSQTPSNKVTEKGKYVELRCDPISGHTALYWYRQSLGQGPEFLIYFQGTGAADDSGLPNDRFFAVRPEGSVSTLKIQRTERGDSAVYLCASSYRAGGQETQYFGPGTRLLVL.